This T cell receptor beta chain appears in the sequencing data of a study of beta chain features in type 1 diabetes. Points from the study as a whole: TCRB repertoires of naive, central memory and Treg cells appeared more similar among patients than among healthy donors. Type 1 diabetes patients had moderately but significantly shorter TCRB CDR3s in all four CD4+ subsets.

V shed 8 bases and J shed 5 bases, with 15 bases lying between them. The CDR3 is made up of 13 amino acids. Expressed TCRB transcripts were sequenced because the isolated RNA had all been reverse transcribed beforehand. Clones were read by immunoSEQ multiplex PCR, and TCRdb kept only the in-frame ones, dropping some. The data hold around 500,000 clones, with approximately 30% observed a single time. As for this clone: The antigen is undetermined.

The receptor comes from a young man in good health. The material sequenced was naive CD4+ T cells from blood. The V and J genes are TRBV23-1 and TRBJ1-1; a weak D match, TRBD1 (5 bases). TRBV23-1 qualifies as an ORF whose function is uncertain. The CDR3 sequence is CASPGREGTEAFF. CDR3 in DNA: TGCGCCAGCCCAGGCAGGGAGGGGACTGAAGCTTTCTTT.